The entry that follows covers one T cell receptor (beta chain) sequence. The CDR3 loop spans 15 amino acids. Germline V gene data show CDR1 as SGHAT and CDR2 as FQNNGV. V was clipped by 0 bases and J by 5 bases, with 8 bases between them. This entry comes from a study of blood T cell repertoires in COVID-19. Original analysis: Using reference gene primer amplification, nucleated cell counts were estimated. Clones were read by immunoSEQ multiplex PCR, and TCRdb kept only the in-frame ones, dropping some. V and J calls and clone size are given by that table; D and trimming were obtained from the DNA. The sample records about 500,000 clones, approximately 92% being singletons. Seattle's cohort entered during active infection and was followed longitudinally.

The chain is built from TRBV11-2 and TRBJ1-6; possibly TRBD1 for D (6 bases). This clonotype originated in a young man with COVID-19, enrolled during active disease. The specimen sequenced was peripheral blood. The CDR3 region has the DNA TGTGCCAGCAGCTTAGACGGACAGCATAATTCACCCCTCCACTTT. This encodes CASSLDGQHNSPLHF.